The 18 T cell receptor beta chains below come from one sample, sequenced in a study of blood T cell repertoires in COVID-19. Assay used: immunoSEQ multiplex PCR; TCRdb lists only in-frame clones, some missing. The sample has 60,000 to 90,000 clones, 75% to 95% seen once. Material: peripheral blood. These receptors originate from a woman older than 75 with acute or convalescent COVID-19.

J is TRBJ1-6 and V is TRBV4-1, with D maybe TRBD1 (5 bases). The length of the CDR3 is 18 residues. Germline V gene sequence: CDR1 MGHRA, CDR2 YSYEKL. The V end lost 1 base, the J end lost 0 bases, and 13 bases lay between the germline ends. CDR3 nucleotides: TGCGCCAGCAGCCAAGTTCGGACATCTAGCTCCTATAATTCACCCCTCCACTTT. Residues: CASSQVRTSSSYNSPLHF.

The chain couples TRBV6-2 or TRBV6-3 to TRBJ1-5, with no clear D. Germline V gene data show CDR1 as MNHEY and CDR2 as SVGEGT. Trimming stripped 0 bases from V and 0 bases from J, with 3 bases between. The CDR3 runs 14 residues. The CDR3 DNA is TGTGCCAGCAGTTACTCTTATAGCAATCAGCCCCAGCATTTT. This codes for CASSYSYSNQPQHF.

The chain joins TRBV7-3 to TRBJ2-3; possible D gene TRBD1, 6 bases. V was clipped by 3 bases and J by 2 bases, with 9 bases between them. The germline V gene encodes CDR1 SGHTA and CDR2 FQGTGA. The CDR3 runs 14 residues. CDR3 nucleotides: TGTGCCAGCAGCTTGGGGGCGGTCACAGATACGCAGTATTTT. This translates into CASSLGAVTDTQYF. The complete variable domain, with remaining parts taken from reference TRBV7-3 and TRBJ2-3, reads GAGVSQTPSNKVTEKGKYVELRCDPISGHTALYWYRQSLGQGPEFLIYFQGTGAADDSGLPNDRFFAVRPEGSVSTLKIQRTERGDSAVYLCASSLGAVTDTQYFGPGTRLTVL.

J is TRBJ1-5 and V is TRBV19, with 10 bases matching TRBD1. Trimming removed 5 bases from V and 0 bases from J; junction bases left unmatched: 7. The CDR3 has 17 amino acids. The germline V gene encodes CDR1 LNHDA and CDR2 SQIVND (reference sequence). The CDR3 region has the DNA TGTGCCAGTAGTTTGGGACAGGGGAGATATAGCAATCAGCCCCAGCATTTT. It yields the protein CASSLGQGRYSNQPQHF.

The rearrangement links TRBV14 to TRBJ2-7; 9 bases are a match to TRBD2. The CDR3 has 17 amino acids. Trimming cost V 0 bases and J 7 bases; bases outside gene matches: 13. Germline V CDR1 and CDR2: SGHDN, FVKESK. The CDR3 DNA sequence: TGTGCCAGCAGCCAAGATATCTCTAGCGGGATACCGAAAGAGCAGTACTTC. Encoded protein: CASSQDISSGIPKEQYF. The whole variable domain, remainder taken from reference TRBV14 and TRBJ2-7, is EAGVTQFPSHSVIEKGQTVTLRCDPISGHDNLYWYRRVMGKEIKFLLHFVKESKQDESGMPNNRFLAERTGGTYSTLKVQPAELEDSGVYFCASSQDISSGIPKEQYFGPGTRLTVT.

This clone was detected a few times. V gene TRBV5-1 combines with J gene TRBJ1-1; D uncertain. The CDR3 contains 13 residues. V lost 1 base and J lost 1, with 5 bases in between. Germline-derived CDR1 and CDR2 are SGHRS and YFSETQ. The CDR3 protein is CASSLLPNTEAFF. DNA for the CDR3: TGCGCCAGCAGCTTGCTTCCGAACACTGAAGCTTTCTTT.

The J gene is TRBJ2-1, the V gene TRBV13, with TRBD2 matching 8 bases. The V segment lost 5 bases and the J segment 3 bases; nucleotides outside the gene matches: 6. This CDR3 comprises 15 residues. Germline CDR1 PRHDT, CDR2 FYEKMQ (reference sequence). CDR3 in DNA: TGTGCCAGCAGCCGAGCGGGAGCGGTCTACAATGAGCAGTTCTTC. Protein sequence: CASSRAGAVYNEQFF.

As DNA, the CDR3 is TGTGCCAGCAGCTTAGGTCTAGCGGGCTTAAATGAGCAGTTCTTC. This encodes CASSLGLAGLNEQFF. The rearrangement uses TRBV7-8 and TRBJ2-1, with TRBD2 matching 8 bases. The V segment lost 1 base and the J segment 7 bases; nucleotides outside the gene matches: 6. The CDR3 spans 15 residues. Looked up from germline, CDR1 is SGHVS and CDR2 is FQNEAQ.

Details on this clone: The same CDR3 also results from other DNA sequences found in this sample. The rearrangement links TRBV18 to TRBJ2-3; TRBD2 aligns across 13 bases. This CDR3 contains 16 residues. The germline CDR1 and CDR2 sequences are KGHSH and LQKENI. The V segment lost 0 bases and the J segment 6 bases; nucleotides outside the gene matches: 3. CDR3 region: CASSPPGLAGADTQYF. The DNA of the CDR3 is TGTGCCAGCTCACCACCTGGACTAGCGGGAGCGGATACGCAGTATTTT.

This chain joins TRBV28 and TRBJ1-1, with 12 bases that match TRBD1. With 5 bases clipped from V and 3 bases from J, the junction kept 4 bases outside the gene matches. CDR3 length equals 15 residues. CDR1 MDHEN and CDR2 SYDVKM come from the germline V gene. DNA for the CDR3: TGTGCCAGCAGTCCTGGGACAGGGGGCTACACTGAAGCTTTCTTT. Protein product: CASSPGTGGYTEAFF.

The V and J genes are TRBV6-5 and TRBJ1-3, with 8 bases aligning to TRBD1. The germline gives CDR1 MNHEY, CDR2 SVGAGI. The CDR3 is made up of 15 amino acids. V was pared by 8 bases and J by 3 bases, with 9 bases of the junction left unmatched. The chain's CDR3 is CASFFQGAGGNTIYF. In DNA, the CDR3 is TGTGCCAGCTTTTTTCAGGGGGCTGGTGGAAACACCATATATTTT.

The chain links TRBV9 to TRBJ1-1, with 10 positions matching TRBD1. The CDR3 contains 15 residues. CDR1 and CDR2 from the germline V gene are SGDLS and YYNGEE. V lost 0 bases, J lost 3 bases, and 2 bases stayed unmatched. CDR3 in DNA: TGTGCCAGCAGCGTAGAAGGGACAGGGGACACTGAAGCTTTCTTT. Translation: CASSVEGTGDTEAFF.

The V call is TRBV13, the J call TRBJ2-3; D might be TRBD1 (6 bases). The V end was cut by 4 bases, the J end by 4 bases, with 12 bases between. Germline V lookup: CDR1 PRHDT, CDR2 FYEKMQ (reference sequence). CDR3 length: 14 amino acids. The CDR3 region is CASSSQQGSDTQYF. The CDR3 region has the DNA TGTGCCAGCAGCTCACAACAGGGTTCAGATACGCAGTATTTT. Using reference TRBV13 and TRBJ2-3 for the parts outside the CDR3, the full variable domain is AAGVIQSPRHLIKEKRETATLKCYPIPRHDTVYWYQQGPGQDPQFLISFYEKMQSDKGSIPDRFSAQQFSDYHSELNMSSLELGDSALYFCASSSQQGSDTQYFGPGTRLTVL.

V usage is TRBV4-1 and J usage is TRBJ2-5; TRBD2 agrees at 8 bases. Losses at the gene ends were 8 bases for V and 0 bases for J; bases not matched to a gene: 8. This CDR3 is built from 15 residues. CDR1 is MGHRA and CDR2 is YSYEKL in the germline V gene. This CDR3 reads CASGPSGLYQETQYF. CDR3 in DNA: TGCGCCAGCGGGCCTAGCGGGCTGTACCAAGAGACCCAGTACTTC.

This clone was seen more than once but under ten times. This sequence joins TRBV7-9 and TRBJ1-5; D is unclear. CDR1 and CDR2 (germline): SEHNR, FQNEAQ (reference sequence). There are 10 residues in the CDR3. As DNA, the CDR3 is TGTGCAGTTGGGAGTCAGCCCCAGCATTTT. This codes for CAVGSQPQHF.

The rearrangement joins TRBV7-3 to TRBJ2-1; 15 bases are a match to TRBD2. Germline CDR1 SGHTA, CDR2 FQGTGA. The junction had 5 bases not matched to a gene; V was cut back by 4 bases and J by 7 bases. The CDR3 sequence is 16 residues long. Written as DNA, the CDR3 is TGTGCCAGCAGCTCCCAGGGACTAGCGGGAGGTAATGAGCAGTTCTTC. Amino acid sequence: CASSSQGLAGGNEQFF.

This chain connects TRBV27 to TRBJ1-4, with D unresolved. This CDR3 spans 13 amino acids. Germline V CDR1 and CDR2: MNHEY, SMNVEV (reference sequence). Trimming took 3 bases from V and 8 from J, leaving 10 bases between them. CDR3 DNA sequence: TGTGCCAGCAGTTTGGGAGTAGGGGAAAAACTGTTTTTT. Translated, it gives CASSLGVGEKLFF.

This sequence joins TRBV18 and TRBJ2-3; a weak D match, TRBD2 (6 bases). The germline V and J ends were trimmed by 3 bases and 0 bases, with 10 bases remaining between them. Germline values: CDR1 KGHSH, CDR2 LQKENI. This CDR3 is 15 amino acids long. The CDR3 loop is CASSPGGPSTDTQYF. CDR3 sequence (DNA): TGTGCCAGCTCACCGGGGGGACCCAGCACAGATACGCAGTATTTT.